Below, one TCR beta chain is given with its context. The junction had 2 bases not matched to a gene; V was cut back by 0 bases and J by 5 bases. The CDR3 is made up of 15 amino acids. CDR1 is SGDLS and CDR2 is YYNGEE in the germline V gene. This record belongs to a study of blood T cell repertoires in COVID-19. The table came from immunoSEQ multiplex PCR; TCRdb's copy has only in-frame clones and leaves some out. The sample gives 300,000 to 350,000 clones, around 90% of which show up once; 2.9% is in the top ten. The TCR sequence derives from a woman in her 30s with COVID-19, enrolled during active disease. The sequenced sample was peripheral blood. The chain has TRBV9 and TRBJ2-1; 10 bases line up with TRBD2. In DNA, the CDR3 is TGTGCCAGCAGCGTAGATCTAGCGGGAGACAATGAGCAGTTCTTC. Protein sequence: CASSVDLAGDNEQFF.